This T cell receptor (beta chain) was documented in a study of T cell repertoires in cytomegalovirus infection. Overall study context: Public TCR beta signatures marked donors with CMV infection and the matching HLA. Study results and caveats: Cumulative public TCR beta family frequency identified carriers of CMV plus the relevant HLA. Within the response measured ex vivo, HLA-C-restricted CMV-specific TCR beta clonotypes were dominant.

Comment on this clonotype: As yet, its antigen is unknown.

Trimming at V came to 1 base and at J to 5 bases, leaving 7 bases not matched to a gene. In germline, CDR1 is LNHNV, CDR2 YYDKDF (reference sequence). The CDR3 length is 15 residues. TCRdb reprocessed the reads via MiXCR and lists one record per CDR3 protein. The repertoire includes roughly 730,000 distinct CDR3 sequences, about 33% of them detected once, and roughly 18% sits in the top ten. The origin of this receptor is a human donor in good health (CMV status not recorded). Some clones in this sample may be carry-over from other donors' samples. V gene TRBV15 combines with J gene TRBJ2-5, with 7 bases matching TRBD2. Sequenced here: cultured PBMCs, sampled from culture after CMV antigen stimulation. In nucleotides, the CDR3 is TGTGCCACCAGCAGAGTTGCGGGAGAGAGTGAGACCCAGTACTTC. Protein: CATSRVAGESETQYF.